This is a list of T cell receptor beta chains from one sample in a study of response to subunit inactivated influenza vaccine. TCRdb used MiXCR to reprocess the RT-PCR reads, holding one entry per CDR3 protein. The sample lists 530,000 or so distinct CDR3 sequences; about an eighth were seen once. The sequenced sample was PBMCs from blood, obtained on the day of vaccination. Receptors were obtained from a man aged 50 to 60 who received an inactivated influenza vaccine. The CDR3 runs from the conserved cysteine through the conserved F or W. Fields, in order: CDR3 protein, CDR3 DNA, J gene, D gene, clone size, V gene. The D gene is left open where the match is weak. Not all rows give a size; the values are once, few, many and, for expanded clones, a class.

CASSVEAVLIGEQFF | TGTGCCAGCAGCGTGGAAGCGGTACTAATAGGGGAGCAGTTCTTC | TRBJ2-1 | . | many | TRBV9
CASSSSTSDGTQYF | TGTGCCAGCAGCTCATCGACTAGCGATGGCACGCAGTATTTT | TRBJ2-3 | TRBD2 | many | TRBV3-1
CASSLGFMGGGYEQYF | TGTGCCAGCAGCTTAGGTTTTATGGGAGGGGGCTACGAGCAGTACTTC | TRBJ2-7 | . | few | TRBV11-2
CASGSGLAYSDTQYF | TGTGCCAGCGGAAGCGGACTAGCGTATTCAGATACGCAGTATTTT | TRBJ2-3 | TRBD2 | once | TRBV28
CATSDTDTYNEQFF | TGTGCCACCAGTGACACCGACACCTACAATGAGCAGTTCTTC | TRBJ2-1 | . | many | TRBV24-1
CASSFREDSFTEAFF | TGTGCCAGCAGCTTCAGAGAGGACAGTTTCACTGAAGCTTTCTTT | TRBJ1-1 | . | . | TRBV7-9
CSVEGLAGATDTQYF | TGCAGCGTTGAGGGACTAGCGGGAGCCACAGATACGCAGTATTTT | TRBJ2-3 | TRBD2 | few | TRBV29-1
CASSLQGGYGYTF | TGTGCCAGCAGCTTGCAGGGTGGCTATGGCTACACCTTC | TRBJ1-2 | . | many | TRBV5-5
CASSPSRDLLGEQYF | TGTGCCAGCAGCCCAAGCCGGGACCTCCTGGGGGAGCAGTACTTC | TRBJ2-7 | . | . | TRBV7-9
CASSLATGETQYF | TGTGCCAGCAGTTTGGCAACCGGGGAGACCCAGTACTTC | TRBJ2-5 | . | . | TRBV12-3/TRBV12-4
CASRPLVGTEAFF | TGTGCCAGTCGGCCTCTCGTGGGCACTGAAGCTTTCTTT | TRBJ1-1 | . | few | TRBV7-2
CSIPGQMNTGELFF | TGCAGTATCCCGGGACAGATGAACACCGGGGAGCTGTTTTTT | TRBJ2-2 | TRBD1 | many | TRBV29-1
CASAGANYGYTF | TGTGCCAGCGCTGGGGCTAACTATGGCTACACCTTC | TRBJ1-2 | . | . | TRBV5-6
CASTRQGNTGELFF | TGTGCCAGCACCCGACAGGGAAACACCGGGGAGCTGTTTTTT | TRBJ2-2 | TRBD1 | . | TRBV6-1
CASRSLGLAAYNEQFF | TGTGCCAGCAGATCTCTCGGCCTAGCAGCCTACAATGAGCAGTTCTTC | TRBJ2-1 | . | few | TRBV7-2
CASSSLRAGSYEQYF | TGTGCCAGCAGCTCCTTAAGGGCGGGCTCCTACGAGCAGTACTTC | TRBJ2-7 | . | . | TRBV5-5
CSVALGGTGELFF | TGCAGCGTAGCCTTGGGGGGCACCGGGGAGCTGTTTTTT | TRBJ2-2 | . | few | TRBV29-1
CASAGTSGTDTQYF | TGTGCCAGCGCCGGGACTAGCGGTACAGATACGCAGTATTTT | TRBJ2-3 | . | few | TRBV21-1
CASRPWGAQETQYF | TGTGCCAGCAGACCATGGGGGGCCCAAGAGACCCAGTACTTC | TRBJ2-5 | . | . | TRBV10-3
CASSSFGQGGWLRNNQPQHF | TGTGCCAGCAGTTCTTTCGGACAGGGAGGCTGGTTGAGAAACAATCAGCCCCAGCATTTT | TRBJ1-5 | TRBD1 | many | TRBV28
CASRPLAGGLETQYF | TGTGCCAGCAGGCCTCTAGCGGGAGGTTTGGAGACCCAGTACTTC | TRBJ2-5 | TRBD2 | few | TRBV7-9
CASSQPGGGGETQYF | TGTGCCAGCAGCCAACCAGGGGGAGGGGGAGAGACCCAGTACTTC | TRBJ2-5 | . | few | TRBV4-2
CASSLDIRLNTEAFF | TGCGCCAGCAGCCTGGACATAAGATTGAACACTGAAGCTTTCTTT | TRBJ1-1 | . | . | TRBV5-1
CASSLGESANTGELFF | TGCGCCAGCAGCTTGGGGGAAAGTGCGAACACCGGGGAGCTGTTTTTT | TRBJ2-2 | . | few | TRBV5-1
CASSSDGQLYGYTF | TGTGCCAGCAGCTCTGACGGACAGCTCTATGGCTACACCTTC | TRBJ1-2 | . | many | TRBV7-9
CASSEGRKTNYGYTF | TGTGCCAGCAGTGAAGGACGTAAGACTAACTATGGCTACACCTTC | TRBJ1-2 | . | many | TRBV6-1
CASSSGLARSYEQYF | TGTGCCAGTAGTAGCGGACTAGCGCGGAGCTACGAGCAGTACTTC | TRBJ2-7 | TRBD2 | many | TRBV19
CSARDPWDRGGAEQFF | TGCAGTGCTAGAGATCCGTGGGACCGGGGGGGCGCTGAGCAGTTCTTC | TRBJ2-1 | TRBD2 | few | TRBV20-1
CAISGDSRLAANEQFF | TGTGCCATCAGCGGGGATTCGAGACTAGCGGCTAATGAGCAGTTCTTC | TRBJ2-1 | TRBD2 | . | TRBV10-3
CAWSREGPNTDTQYF | TGTGCCTGGAGTCGGGAGGGACCGAATACAGATACGCAGTATTTT | TRBJ2-3 | TRBD2 | . | TRBV30
CSARVTVYNEQFF | TGCAGTGCTAGAGTCACGGTTTACAATGAGCAGTTCTTC | TRBJ2-1 | . | . | TRBV20-1
CASSTGLAGGVTQYF | TGTGCCAGCAGCACTGGACTAGCGGGAGGAGTTACGCAGTATTTT | TRBJ2-3 | TRBD2 | . | TRBV6-2/TRBV6-3
CSAGWTSGVGEQFF | TGCAGTGCTGGTTGGACTAGCGGGGTGGGTGAGCAGTTCTTC | TRBJ2-1 | TRBD2 | few | TRBV20-1
CASSRGTSGTTDTQYF | TGCGCCAGCAGCAGGGGGACTAGCGGGACCACAGATACGCAGTATTTT | TRBJ2-3 | TRBD2 | . | TRBV5-1
CASSGPGRYNEQFF | TGTGCCAGCAGCGGACCCGGACGCTACAATGAGCAGTTCTTC | TRBJ2-1 | . | . | TRBV7-6
CSALHPDRSNYGYTF | TGCAGCGCCCTACACCCAGACAGATCTAACTATGGCTACACCTTC | TRBJ1-2 | . | many | TRBV29-1
CASSLAGGQGVTDTQYF | TGCGCCAGCAGCTTGGCCGGGGGACAGGGAGTGACAGATACGCAGTATTTT | TRBJ2-3 | TRBD1 | . | TRBV5-1
CASYTPGGHNEQFF | TGTGCCAGCTACACTCCGGGGGGACACAATGAGCAGTTCTTC | TRBJ2-1 | TRBD2 | many | TRBV12-3/TRBV12-4
CASSLVGTRDGQYF | TGTGCCAGCAGCTTAGTGGGGACAAGGGATGGGCAGTACTTC | TRBJ2-7 | . | many | TRBV11-2
CASSVTWDEQYF | TGTGCCAGCAGTGTGACTTGGGACGAGCAGTACTTC | TRBJ2-7 | . | few | TRBV28
CASSLAAGNGYTF | TGCGCCAGCAGCTTGGCCGCAGGGAACGGCTACACCTTC | TRBJ1-2 | . | . | TRBV5-1
CASSYSFGGGAEAFF | TGTGCCAGCAGTTACTCTTTCGGGGGAGGGGCTGAAGCTTTCTTT | TRBJ1-1 | . | few | TRBV6-5